Below are 8 T cell receptor beta chains sequenced from a single sample in a study of tissue T cells after allogeneic stem cell transplantation. Assay: immunoSEQ multiplex PCR; the TCRdb copy retains only in-frame clones and omits some. The data show about 50,000 clones, 73% seen once. Sequencing was done on a sample of sorted cells pooled from one or two spleens. These receptors all stem from a pool of C57BL/6 mice in good health.

This clone was counted only a few times. Gene names refer to mouse genes. The CDR3 end lies 1 residue beyond the end of the read and is filled in from the germline J gene. J is TRBJ2-1 and V is TRBV13-2; D unclear. The CDR3 length is 15 residues. Trimming stripped 0 bases from V and 3 bases from J, with 10 bases between. Germline CDR1 NNHNN, CDR2 SYGAGS (reference sequence). The CDR3 reads CASGDAGVSYAEQFF. The sequenced part of the CDR3 DNA is TGTGCCAGCGGTGATGCCGGGGTTTCCTATGCTGAGCAGTTC.

Comments on this clone: Gene and germline names: mouse. With the read ending 1 residue before the CDR3 end, the germline J gene is used to fill in that end. The rearrangement links TRBV2 to TRBJ1-4, with D maybe TRBD1 (5 bases). The CDR3 totals 14 residues. In germline, CDR1 is LGHNA, CDR2 YSYQKL. The V and J ends lost 4 bases and 0 bases respectively, with 6 bases between them. The chain's CDR3 is CASSPTVSNERLFF. CDR3 DNA, as far as it was read: TGTGCCAGCAGCCCGACAGTTTCCAACGAAAGATTATTT. The variable domain in full, with the rest retrieved from reference TRBV2 and TRBJ1-4, is DPKIIQKPKYLVAVTGSEKILICEQYLGHNAMYWYRQSAKKPLEFMFSYSYQKLMDNQTASSRFQPQSSKKNHLDLQITALKPDDSATYFCASSPTVSNERLFFGHGTKLSVL.

Remarks on this clone: The germline and genes are mouse ones. The read ends 1 residue before the CDR3 terminus; that terminus is restored from the germline J gene. The gene calls are TRBV2 and TRBJ2-1, with unresolved D. V lost 0 bases, J lost 1 base, and 7 bases lay in between. Germline CDR1 is LGHNA and CDR2 is YSYQKL. This CDR3 has 15 amino acids. Here the CDR3 reads CASSQETENYAEQFF. The CDR3 DNA, read in part, is TGTGCCAGCAGCCAAGAAACTGAGAACTATGCTGAGCAGTTC.

This clone has a single count. Gene names denote mouse genes. The CDR3 goes on 1 residue after the read ends, and that part is filled in from the germline J gene. The gene calls are TRBV13-1 and TRBJ1-4, with 7 bases lining up with TRBD1. This CDR3 contains 14 residues. CDR1 and CDR2 from the germline V gene are NSHNY and SYGAGN. Germline trimming cut 3 bases from V and 5 bases from J; bases unmatched to any gene: 4. CDR3 region: CASSGGQRNERLFF. The sequenced CDR3 bases are TGTGCCAGCAGTGGGGGACAGAGAAACGAAAGATTATTT. Full variable domain (rest looked up from reference TRBV13-1 and TRBJ1-4): EAAVTQSPRNKVTVTGGNVTLSCRQTNSHNYMYWYRQDTGHGLRLIHYSYGAGNLRIGDVPDGYKATRTTQEDFFLLLELASPSQTSLYFCASSGGQRNERLFFGHGTKLSVL.

Points on this clone: Gene names and germline match the mouse. With the read ending 1 residue before the CDR3 end, the germline J gene is used to fill in that end. This chain uses TRBV17 with TRBJ1-4, with no clear D. Germline assignment: CDR1 MNHDT and CDR2 YYDKIL. CDR3 length: 13 amino acids. Trimming removed 4 bases at V and 0 bases at J, with 3 bases between. The DNA read from the CDR3 is TGTGCTAGCAGTACAATTTCCAACGAAAGATTATTT. Translation gives CASSTISNERLF. The full CDR3 sequence reads CASSTISNERLFF.

This clone was seen only a few times. The germline and genes are mouse ones. The read ends 1 residue shy of where the CDR3 ends; the end is completed using the germline J gene. The V and J genes are TRBV12-1 and TRBJ1-2, with D unclear. CDR3 size: 13 residues. Germline values: CDR1 SGHSN, CDR2 HYEKVE. The V gene lost 0 bases and the J gene lost 0 bases, with 4 bases spanning the gap. The CDR3 DNA, read in part, is TGTGCCAGCTCTCTCGGGACAAACTCCGACTACACC. Translated: CASSLGTNSDYT. The CDR3, in full, reads CASSLGTNSDYTF.

This clone was detected once. The genes are named according to mouse. The read stops 1 residue short of the end of the CDR3; the missing end is completed from the germline J gene. This chain links TRBV17 with TRBJ2-3; perhaps TRBD1 as D (6 bases). CDR1 and CDR2 from the germline V gene are MNHDT and YYDKIL. This CDR3 region has 17 residues. V was trimmed by 0 bases and J by 0 bases, leaving 13 bases between them. CDR3 bases read: TGTGCTAGCAGTAGAGAGGGAGGGACAAATAGTGCAGAAACGCTGTAT. It specifies CASSREGGTNSAETLY. In full, the CDR3 is CASSREGGTNSAETLYF.

Notes on this clone: Each gene name is a mouse one. The read stops 1 residue short of the end of the CDR3; the missing end is completed from the germline J gene. The chain couples TRBV13-2 to TRBJ2-2; TRBD2 matches at 11 bases. V lost 0 bases and J lost 3; bases outside the gene matches: 4. CDR3 length: 17 residues. Germline lookup yields CDR1 NNHNN and CDR2 SYGAGS (reference sequence). CDR3: CASGDARTGGYTGQLYF. The sequenced CDR3 bases are TGTGCCAGCGGTGATGCACGGACTGGGGGGTACACCGGGCAGCTCTAC.